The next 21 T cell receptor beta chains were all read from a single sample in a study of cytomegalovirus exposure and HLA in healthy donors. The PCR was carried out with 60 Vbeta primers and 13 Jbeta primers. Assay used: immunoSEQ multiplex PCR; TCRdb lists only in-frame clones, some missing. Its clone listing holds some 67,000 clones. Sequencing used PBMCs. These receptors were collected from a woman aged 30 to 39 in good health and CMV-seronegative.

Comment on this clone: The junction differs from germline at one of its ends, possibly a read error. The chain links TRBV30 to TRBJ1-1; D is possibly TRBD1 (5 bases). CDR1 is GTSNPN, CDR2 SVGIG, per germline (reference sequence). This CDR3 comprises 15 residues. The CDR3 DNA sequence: TGTGCCGGGAGTGTGGGTGACAGCGTCTACACTGAAGCTTTCTTT. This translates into CAGSVGDSVYTEAFF.

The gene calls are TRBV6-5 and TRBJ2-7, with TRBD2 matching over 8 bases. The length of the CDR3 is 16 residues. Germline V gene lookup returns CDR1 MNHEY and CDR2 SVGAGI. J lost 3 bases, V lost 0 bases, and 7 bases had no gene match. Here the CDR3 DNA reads TGTGCCAGCAGTTACTCGGCGGCTAGCGGGTTCTACGAGCAGTACTTC. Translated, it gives CASSYSAASGFYEQYF.

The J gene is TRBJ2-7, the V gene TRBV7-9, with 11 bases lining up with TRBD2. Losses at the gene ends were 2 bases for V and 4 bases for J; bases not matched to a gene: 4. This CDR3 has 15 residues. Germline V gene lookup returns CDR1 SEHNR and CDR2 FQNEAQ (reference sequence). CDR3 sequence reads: CASSLSLAGGYEQYF. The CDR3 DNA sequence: TGTGCCAGCAGCTTATCCCTAGCGGGAGGTTACGAGCAGTACTTC.

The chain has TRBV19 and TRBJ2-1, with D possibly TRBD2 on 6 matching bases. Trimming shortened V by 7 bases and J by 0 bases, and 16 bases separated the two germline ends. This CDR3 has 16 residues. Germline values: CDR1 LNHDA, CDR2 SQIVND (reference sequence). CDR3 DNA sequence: TGTGCCAGTACCCCTGTCGGGGGAACCTCCTACAATGAGCAGTTCTTC. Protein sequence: CASTPVGGTSYNEQFF.

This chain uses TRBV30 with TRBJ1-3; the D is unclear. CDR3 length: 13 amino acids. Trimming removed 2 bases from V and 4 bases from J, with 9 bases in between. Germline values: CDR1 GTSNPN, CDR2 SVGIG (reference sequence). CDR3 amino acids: CAWSLPGGNTIYF. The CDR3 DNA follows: TGTGCCTGGAGTCTCCCGGGAGGAAACACCATATATTTT. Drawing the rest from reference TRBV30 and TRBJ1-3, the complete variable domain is SQTIHQWPATLVQPVGSPLSLECTVEGTSNPNLYWYRQAAGRGLQLLFYSVGIGQISSEVPQNLSASRPQDRQFILSSKKLLLSDSGFYLCAWSLPGGNTIYFGEGSWLTVV.

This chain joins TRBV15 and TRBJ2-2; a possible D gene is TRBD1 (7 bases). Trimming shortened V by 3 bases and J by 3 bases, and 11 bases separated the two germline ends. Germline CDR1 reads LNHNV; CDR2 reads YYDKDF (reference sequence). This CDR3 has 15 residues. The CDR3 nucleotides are TGTGCCACCAGCAGGGGCAGGGGGGACACCGGGGAGCTGTTTTTT. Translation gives CATSRGRGDTGELFF.

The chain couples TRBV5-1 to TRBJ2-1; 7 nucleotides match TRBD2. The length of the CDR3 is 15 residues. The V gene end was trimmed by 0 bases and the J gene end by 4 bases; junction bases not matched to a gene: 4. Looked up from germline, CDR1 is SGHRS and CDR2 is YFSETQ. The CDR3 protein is CASSLGLAGYNEQFF. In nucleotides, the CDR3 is TGCGCCAGCAGCTTGGGACTAGCCGGATACAATGAGCAGTTCTTC.

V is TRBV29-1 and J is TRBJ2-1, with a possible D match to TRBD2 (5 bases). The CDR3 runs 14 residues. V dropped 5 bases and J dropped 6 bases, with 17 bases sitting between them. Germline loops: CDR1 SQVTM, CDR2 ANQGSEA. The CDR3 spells CSVLDSTPSNEQFF. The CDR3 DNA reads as TGCAGCGTTTTGGACTCTACCCCCTCCAATGAGCAGTTCTTC.

In DNA form, the CDR3 reads TGTGCCAGCAGTTGGGGACAGGGAAACACCATATATTTT. It yields the protein CASSWGQGNTIYF. The chain has TRBV28 and TRBJ1-3; 7 nucleotides align to TRBD1. The CDR3 runs 13 residues. Germline CDR1 is MDHEN and CDR2 is SYDVKM. Trimming cost V 4 bases and J 4 bases; bases outside gene matches: 1.

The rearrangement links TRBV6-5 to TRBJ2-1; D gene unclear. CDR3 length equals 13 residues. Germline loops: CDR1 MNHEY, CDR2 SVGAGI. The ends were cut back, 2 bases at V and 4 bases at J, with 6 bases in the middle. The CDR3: CASSYGLYNEQFF. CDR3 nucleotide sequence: TGTGCCAGCAGTTACGGGCTATACAATGAGCAGTTCTTC.

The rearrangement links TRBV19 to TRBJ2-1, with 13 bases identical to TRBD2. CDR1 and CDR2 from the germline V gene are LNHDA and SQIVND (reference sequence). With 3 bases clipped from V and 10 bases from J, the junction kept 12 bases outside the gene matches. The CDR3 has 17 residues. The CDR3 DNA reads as TGTGCCAGTAGTATTGGTTCCGGGACTAGCGGGATCGGGGAGCAGTTCTTC. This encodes CASSIGSGTSGIGEQFF.

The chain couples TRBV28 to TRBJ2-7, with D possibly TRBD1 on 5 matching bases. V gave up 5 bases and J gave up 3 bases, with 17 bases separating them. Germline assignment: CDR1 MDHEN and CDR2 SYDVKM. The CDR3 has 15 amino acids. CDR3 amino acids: CASSPILQGIYEQYF. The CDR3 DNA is TGTGCCAGCAGTCCAATCCTTCAGGGTATCTACGAGCAGTACTTC.

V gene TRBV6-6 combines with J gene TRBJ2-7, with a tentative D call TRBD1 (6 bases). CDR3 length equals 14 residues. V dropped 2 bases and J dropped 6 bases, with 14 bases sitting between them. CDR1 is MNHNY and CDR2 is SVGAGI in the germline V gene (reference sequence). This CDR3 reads CASSYTQTGGEQYF. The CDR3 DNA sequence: TGTGCCAGCAGTTACACCCAGACAGGCGGCGAGCAGTACTTC.

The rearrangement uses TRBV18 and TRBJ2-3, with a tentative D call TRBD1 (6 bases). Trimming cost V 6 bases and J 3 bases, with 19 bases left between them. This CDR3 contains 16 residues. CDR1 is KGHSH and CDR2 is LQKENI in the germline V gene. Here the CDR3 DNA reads TGTGCCAGCTCCCAGGGACAACCGAAATCAACAGATACGCAGTATTTT. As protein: CASSQGQPKSTDTQYF.

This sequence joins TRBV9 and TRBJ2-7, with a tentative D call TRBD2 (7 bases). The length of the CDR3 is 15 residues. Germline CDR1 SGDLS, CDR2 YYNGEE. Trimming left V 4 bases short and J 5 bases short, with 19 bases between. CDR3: CASSRGGAFPHEQYF. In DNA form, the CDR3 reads TGTGCCAGCAGCCGAGGGGGGGCCTTCCCGCACGAGCAGTACTTC. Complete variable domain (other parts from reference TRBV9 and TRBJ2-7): DSGVTQTPKHLITATGQRVTLRCSPRSGDLSVYWYQQSLDQGLQFLIQYYNGEERAKGNILERFSAQQFPDLHSELNLSSLELGDSALYFCASSRGGAFPHEQYFGPGTRLTVT.

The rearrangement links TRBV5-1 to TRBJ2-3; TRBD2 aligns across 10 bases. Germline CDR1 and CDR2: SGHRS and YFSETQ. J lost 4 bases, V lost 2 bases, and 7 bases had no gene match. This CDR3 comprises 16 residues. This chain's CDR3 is CASSFSGAGGADTQYF. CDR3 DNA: TGCGCCAGCAGCTTTTCCGGAGCGGGAGGGGCAGATACGCAGTATTTT.

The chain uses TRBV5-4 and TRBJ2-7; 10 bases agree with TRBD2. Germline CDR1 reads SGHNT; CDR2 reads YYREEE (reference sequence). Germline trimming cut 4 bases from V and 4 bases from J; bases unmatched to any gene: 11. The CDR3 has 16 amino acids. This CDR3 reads CASSASGTSAFYEQYF. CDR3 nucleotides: TGTGCCAGCAGCGCATCCGGGACTAGCGCATTTTACGAGCAGTACTTC.

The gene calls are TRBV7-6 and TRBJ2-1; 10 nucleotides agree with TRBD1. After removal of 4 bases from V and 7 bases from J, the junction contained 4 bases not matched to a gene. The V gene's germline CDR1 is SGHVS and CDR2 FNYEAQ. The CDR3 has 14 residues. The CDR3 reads CASSSPGQGNEQFF. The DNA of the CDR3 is TGTGCCAGCAGCTCGCCGGGACAGGGGAATGAGCAGTTCTTC.

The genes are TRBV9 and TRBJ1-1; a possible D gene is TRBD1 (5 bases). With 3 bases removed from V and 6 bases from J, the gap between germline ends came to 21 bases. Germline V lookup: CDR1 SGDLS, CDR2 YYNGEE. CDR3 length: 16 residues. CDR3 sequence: CASSGDPQAGGAEAFF. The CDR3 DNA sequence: TGTGCCAGCAGCGGGGACCCTCAGGCCGGGGGGGCTGAAGCTTTCTTT. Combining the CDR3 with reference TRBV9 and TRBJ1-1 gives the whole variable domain DSGVTQTPKHLITATGQRVTLRCSPRSGDLSVYWYQQSLDQGLQFLIQYYNGEERAKGNILERFSAQQFPDLHSELNLSSLELGDSALYFCASSGDPQAGGAEAFFGQGTRLTVV.

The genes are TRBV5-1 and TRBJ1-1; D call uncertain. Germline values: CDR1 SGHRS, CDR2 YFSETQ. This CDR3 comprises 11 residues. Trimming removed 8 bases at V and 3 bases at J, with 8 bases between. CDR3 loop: CARSQDTEAFF. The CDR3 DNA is TGCGCCAGAAGCCAGGACACTGAAGCTTTCTTT.

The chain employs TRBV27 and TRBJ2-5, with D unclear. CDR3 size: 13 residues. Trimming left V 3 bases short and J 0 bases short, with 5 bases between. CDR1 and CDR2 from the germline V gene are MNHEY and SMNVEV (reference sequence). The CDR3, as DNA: TGTGCCAGCAGTTTCCAAAACCAAGAGACCCAGTACTTC. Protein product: CASSFQNQETQYF.